This T cell receptor beta chain came from a study of cytomegalovirus exposure and HLA in healthy donors. Healthy bone marrow donors made up the cohort. Note on this clone: What it binds is unknown.

The PCR ran on 60 Vbeta and 13 Jbeta primers. In the original processing: Later analysis identified tens of millions of unique TCR beta chains, approximately 11 million shared. Method: immunoSEQ multiplex PCR; TCRdb's copy keeps in-frame clones and lacks some. Clone size and the V and J calls come from that table; the DNA yielded D and trimming. This sample has 90,000 to 150,000 clones, with over 70% found just once. CDR3 length: 14 residues. Germline CDR1 MNHEY, CDR2 SVGAGI. V lost 5 bases and J lost 0, with 8 bases in between. Study-level findings and limits: Looking again later, the authors saw that most CMV-associated TCR beta chains seemed HLA-restricted.

The sequencing input was PBMCs. The chain links TRBV6-5 to TRBJ1-3; D may be TRBD1 (5 bases). The source of this sequence is a woman under 30 in good health and CMV-seronegative. CDR3: CASSIQVSGNTIYF. The CDR3 DNA reads TGTGCCAGCAGTATACAGGTCTCTGGAAACACCATATATTTT.